This TCR beta chain derives from a study of cytomegalovirus exposure and HLA in healthy donors. The primer mix had 60 Vbeta and 13 Jbeta primers. TCRdb's table, derived via immunoSEQ multiplex PCR, lists solely in-frame clones and lacks some. The table includes about 210,000 clones, more than 75% detected once. This clone has a handful of counts. Losses at the gene ends were 4 bases for V and 3 bases for J; bases not matched to a gene: 13. From germline, CDR1 is LGHNA and CDR2 YNFKEQ. The CDR3 is made up of 18 amino acids. The sample taken for sequencing was PBMCs. This clonotype was sampled from a woman in her 30s in good health and CMV-seropositive. The chain joins TRBV4-2 to TRBJ2-3, with TRBD2 matching 10 bases. The DNA for the CDR3 is TGTGCCAGCAGCCCTAGCGCAGCGGGGGGGCGAGGGACAGATACGCAGTATTTT. Translating it yields CASSPSAAGGRGTDTQYF.